The sequence of this T cell receptor beta chain was determined in a study of blood T cell repertoires in COVID-19. Measured with immunoSEQ multiplex PCR; TCRdb has only the in-frame clones, and not every one. This sample carries 200,000 or so clones, around 91% of them seen once, and the ten largest clones take under 4%. This CDR3 comprises 13 residues. In germline, CDR1 is MGHDK, CDR2 SYGVNS. V shed 8 bases and J shed 4 bases, with 14 bases lying between them. The sample consisted of PBMCs or T cells enriched from blood (not recorded which). The clonotype was recovered from a young woman in a cohort exposed to, infected with or recovered from COVID-19 (not recorded which). The chain couples TRBV25-1 to TRBJ1-2; perhaps TRBD1 as D (6 bases). This CDR3 reads CASSPRGAYGYTF. The CDR3 nucleotides are TGTGCCAGCTCCCCCCGGGGGGCCTATGGCTACACCTTC.